A single sample gave rise to the 15 T cell receptor beta chains below, sequenced in a study of T cells in localized non-small cell lung cancer. Data came from immunoSEQ multiplex PCR; TCRdb stores just in-frame clones and leaves some out. The sample shows about 70,000 clones, 86% of them seen only once. Material: peripheral blood, obtained before any cancer treatment. These receptors originate from a male donor older than 55 with stage III squamous cell lung carcinoma.

J is TRBJ2-7 and V is TRBV28; maybe TRBD2 (6 bases). V was trimmed by 5 bases and J by 0 bases, leaving 11 bases between them. The CDR3 runs to 14 residues. Germline V gene lookup returns CDR1 MDHEN and CDR2 SYDVKM. The CDR3: CASSRADYSYEQYV. The CDR3 bases are TGTGCCAGCAGTAGAGCGGACTACTCCTACGAGCAGTACGTC.

V usage is TRBV2 and J usage is TRBJ2-1, with 7 nucleotides matching TRBD1. This CDR3 is built from 12 residues. After removal of 6 bases from V and 6 bases from J, the junction contained 2 bases not matched to a gene. CDR1 is SNHLY, CDR2 FYNNEI, per germline. This CDR3 is CASSRQGNEQFF. CDR3 sequence (DNA): TGTGCCAGCAGCCGACAGGGCAATGAGCAGTTCTTC.

This chain links TRBV19 with TRBJ2-3; D is unresolved. Trimming shortened V by 10 bases and J by 2 bases, and 16 bases separated the two germline ends. The germline CDR1 and CDR2 sequences are LNHDA and SQIVND (reference sequence). CDR3 length equals 14 residues. The CDR3 DNA sequence: TGTGCCACCGGGTCGAGGACCTCCACAGATACGCAGTATTTT. Its translation: CATGSRTSTDTQYF.

This chain connects TRBV9 to TRBJ2-3; D not resolved. The CDR3 consists of 12 residues. Between the trimmed V and J ends, which lost 3 bases and 2 bases, there was a span of 4 bases. Germline V CDR1 and CDR2: SGDLS, YYNGEE. The CDR3 nucleotides read TGTGCCAGCAGCGAACACACAGATACGCAGTATTTT. As protein: CASSEHTDTQYF.

The V call is TRBV27, the J call TRBJ2-7; 8 nucleotides match TRBD1. V trimming: 4 bases; J trimming: 6 bases; junction bases outside the gene matches: 5. Germline values: CDR1 MNHEY, CDR2 SMNVEV (reference sequence). The CDR3 totals 13 residues. The CDR3 nucleotides are TGTGCCAGCAGTTCAGGACAGGGACTCGAGCAGTACTTC. This gives the protein CASSSGQGLEQYF.

The genes are TRBV5-4 and TRBJ1-5, with 10 bases aligning to TRBD1. J was trimmed by 5 bases and V by 6 bases; bases with no gene match: 8. The length of the CDR3 is 15 residues. Germline V gives CDR1 SGHNT, CDR2 YYREEE (reference sequence). Here the CDR3 reads CASTAGQGEDQPQHF. The CDR3 DNA follows: TGTGCCAGCACCGCCGGACAGGGGGAAGATCAGCCCCAGCATTTT.

V gene TRBV11-2 combines with J gene TRBJ2-1, with D possibly matching TRBD2 (6 bases). The length of the CDR3 is 15 residues. The V end was cut by 5 bases, the J end by 0 bases, with 11 bases between. CDR1 is SGHAT and CDR2 is FQNNGV in the germline V gene. The CDR3 region is CASSTGVFSYNEQFF. For the CDR3, the DNA is TGTGCCAGCAGCACGGGGGTGTTCTCCTACAATGAGCAGTTCTTC.

The V call is TRBV27, the J call TRBJ1-2; 12 bases agree with TRBD1. The trim removed 6 bases at V and 4 bases at J, leaving 9 bases unmatched. This CDR3 comprises 16 residues. CDR1 is MNHEY and CDR2 is SMNVEV in the germline V gene (reference sequence). CDR3 region: CASRARAGQGAYGYTF. The CDR3 nucleotides are TGTGCCAGCAGAGCCCGGGCGGGACAGGGGGCCTATGGCTACACCTTC.

The CDR3 here is CASSPGGGNSPLHF. CDR3 coding DNA: TGTGCCAGCAGCCCAGGCGGGGGGAATTCACCCCTCCACTTT. V is TRBV9 and J is TRBJ1-6; D possibly corresponds to TRBD1 (5 bases). Germline V gene lookup returns CDR1 SGDLS and CDR2 YYNGEE. The V and J ends lost 4 bases and 7 bases respectively, with 12 bases between them. The CDR3 extends over 14 amino acids.

V usage is TRBV25-1 and J usage is TRBJ1-1; 10 bases are a match to TRBD1. Germline lookup yields CDR1 MGHDK and CDR2 SYGVNS. This CDR3 comprises 15 residues. The ends lost 6 bases at V and 5 bases at J; junction bases unmatched: 9. DNA for the CDR3: TGTGCCAGCAGCCTGACAGGGGGCCCTGGGACTGAAGCTTTCTTT. Amino acids: CASSLTGGPGTEAFF.

The chain links TRBV15 to TRBJ1-1; no clear D. This CDR3 spans 14 amino acids. With 4 bases removed from V and 1 base from J, the gap between germline ends came to 10 bases. CDR1 and CDR2 from the germline V gene are LNHNV and YYDKDF (reference sequence). The CDR3 reads CATSTTDSNTEAFF. CDR3 nucleotides: TGTGCCACCAGCACAACAGATTCGAACACTGAAGCTTTCTTT.

The V and J genes are TRBV6-1 and TRBJ1-2, with 7 bases lining up with TRBD1. The CDR3 totals 13 residues. V was clipped by 8 bases and J by 0 bases; unmatched bases: 3. Per the germline V gene, CDR1 is MNHNS and CDR2 is SASEGT. In DNA form, the CDR3 reads TGTGCCAGCGCAGGGGGGGCTAACTATGGCTACACCTTC. Translating it yields CASAGGANYGYTF.

The chain couples TRBV21-1 to TRBJ2-7; the table's D call, TRBD2, has no DNA check behind it. TRBV21-1 is noted as a pseudogene. This CDR3 region has 16 residues. The CDR3 nucleotides read TGTGCCAGCAGCGCAACTAGCGGGGGCACACTCTACGAGCAGTACGTC. Its protein is CASSATSGGTLYEQYV.

The chain is built from TRBV2 and TRBJ1-3, with D uncertain. Trimming pared 6 bases from V and 6 bases from J, leaving 6 bases between. This CDR3 comprises 11 residues. Germline lookup yields CDR1 SNHLY and CDR2 FYNNEI. The CDR3 region has the DNA TGTGCCAGCAGGATCATAAACACCATATATTTT. Amino acid sequence: CASRIINTIYF.

The chain couples TRBV21-1 to TRBJ1-6; the table calls TRBD1, which could not be checked here. TRBV21-1 represents a pseudogene. The CDR3 spans 19 residues. This chain's CDR3 is CASSSPAGQGISYNSPLHF. The CDR3 region has the DNA TGTGCCAGCAGCTCTCCCGCAGGACAGGGAATATCCTATAATTCACCCCTCCACTTT.